This T cell receptor (beta chain) stems from a study of CD8 T cells in Susac syndrome. As regards this clonotype: Its specificity is not known.

General study points: It was acknowledged in the study that the number of individuals who were included in its TCR sequencing and HLA analysis was relatively small.

Reverse transcription used about 0.5 to 1 ug RNA and random hexamers. TCRdb re-derived calls from the immunoSEQ multiplex PCR reads in MiXCR, one entry per CDR3 protein. The sample holds about 280,000 distinct CDR3 sequences, approximately 84% seen once. Negative isolation yielded the CD8+ and CD4+ T cells, while FACS enriched the TEMRA cells. V dropped 1 base and J dropped 11; count of bases not matched to a gene: 16. The length of the CDR3 is 18 residues. The germline V gene encodes CDR1 SEHNR and CDR2 FQNEAQ (reference sequence). The origin of this receptor is a human donor with multiple sclerosis. Source material: CD8+ T cells from PBMCs. The rearrangement joins TRBV7-9 to TRBJ1-4; 10 bases map to TRBD1. The CDR3 DNA follows: TGTGCCAGCAGCTTAGACCCGGGACAGGGGTTGTATGAAGGGAAACTGTTTTTT. It encodes CASSLDPGQGLYEGKLFF.